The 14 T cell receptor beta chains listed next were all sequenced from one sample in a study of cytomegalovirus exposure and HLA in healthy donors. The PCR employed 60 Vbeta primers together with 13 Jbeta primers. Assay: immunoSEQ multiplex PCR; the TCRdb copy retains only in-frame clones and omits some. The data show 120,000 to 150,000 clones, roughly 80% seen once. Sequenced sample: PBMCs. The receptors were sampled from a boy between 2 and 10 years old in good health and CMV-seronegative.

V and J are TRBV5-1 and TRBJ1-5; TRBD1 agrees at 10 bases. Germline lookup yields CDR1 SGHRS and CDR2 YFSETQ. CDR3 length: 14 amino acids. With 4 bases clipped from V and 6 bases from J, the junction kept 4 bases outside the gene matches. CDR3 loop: CASSPGTGAQPQHF. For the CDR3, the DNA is TGCGCCAGCAGCCCTGGGACAGGGGCTCAGCCCCAGCATTTT.

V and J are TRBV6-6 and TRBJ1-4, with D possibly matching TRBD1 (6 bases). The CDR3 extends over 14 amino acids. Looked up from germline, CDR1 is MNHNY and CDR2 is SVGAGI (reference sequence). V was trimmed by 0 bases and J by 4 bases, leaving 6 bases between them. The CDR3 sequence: CASSYSDSNEKLFF. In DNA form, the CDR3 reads TGTGCCAGCAGTTACTCGGACAGTAATGAAAAACTGTTTTTT.

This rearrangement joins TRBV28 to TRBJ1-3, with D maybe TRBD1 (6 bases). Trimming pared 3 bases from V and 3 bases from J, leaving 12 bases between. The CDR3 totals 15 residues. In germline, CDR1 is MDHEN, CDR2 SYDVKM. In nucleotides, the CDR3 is TGTGCCAGCAGTTTCGGGGGGCGCATTGGAAACACCATATATTTT. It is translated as CASSFGGRIGNTIYF. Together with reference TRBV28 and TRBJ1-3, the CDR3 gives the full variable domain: DVKVTQSSRYLVKRTGEKVFLECVQDMDHENMFWYRQDPGLGLRLIYFSYDVKMKEKGDIPEGYSVSREKKERFSLILESASTNQTSMYLCASSFGGRIGNTIYFGEGSWLTVV.

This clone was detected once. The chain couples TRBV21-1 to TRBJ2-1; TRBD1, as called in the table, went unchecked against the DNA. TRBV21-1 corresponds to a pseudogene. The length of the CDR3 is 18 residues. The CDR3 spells CASSKVRGRSLAYNEQFF. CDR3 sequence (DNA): TGTGCCAGCAGCAAAGTGAGGGGGCGTAGCCTGGCCTACAATGAGCAGTTCTTC.

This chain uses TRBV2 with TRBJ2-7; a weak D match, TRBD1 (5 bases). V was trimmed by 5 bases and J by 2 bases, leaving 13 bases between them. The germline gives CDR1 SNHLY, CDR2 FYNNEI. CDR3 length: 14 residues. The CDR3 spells CASSRDSPPYEQYF. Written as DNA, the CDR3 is TGTGCCAGCAGTCGCGACAGCCCGCCCTACGAGCAGTACTTC.

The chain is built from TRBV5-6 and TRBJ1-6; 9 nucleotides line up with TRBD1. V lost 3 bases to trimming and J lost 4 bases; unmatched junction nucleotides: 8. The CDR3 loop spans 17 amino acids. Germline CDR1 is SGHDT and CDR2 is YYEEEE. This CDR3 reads CASSSDRGGGYNSPLHF. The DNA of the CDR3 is TGTGCCAGCAGCTCGGACAGGGGCGGCGGATATAATTCACCCCTCCACTTT.

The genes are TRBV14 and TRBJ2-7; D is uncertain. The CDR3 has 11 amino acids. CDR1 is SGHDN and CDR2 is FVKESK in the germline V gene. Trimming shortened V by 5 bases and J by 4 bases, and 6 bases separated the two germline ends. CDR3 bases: TGTGCCAGCAGCTCGACTTACGAGCAGTACTTC. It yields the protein CASSSTYEQYF.

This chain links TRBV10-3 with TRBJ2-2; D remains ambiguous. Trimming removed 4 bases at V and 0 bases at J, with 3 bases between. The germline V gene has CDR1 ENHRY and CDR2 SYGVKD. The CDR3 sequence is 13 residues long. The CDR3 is CAISVTNTGELFF. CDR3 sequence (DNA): TGTGCCATCAGTGTAACGAACACCGGGGAGCTGTTTTTT.

The CDR3 reads CAISVGSESQETQYF. CDR3 coding DNA: TGTGCCATCAGTGTCGGTTCCGAATCCCAAGAGACCCAGTACTTC. The chain recombines TRBV10-3 with TRBJ2-5, with D unclear. CDR1 and CDR2 from the germline V gene are ENHRY and SYGVKD. V was trimmed by 4 bases and J by 1 base, leaving 13 bases between them. This CDR3 comprises 15 residues.

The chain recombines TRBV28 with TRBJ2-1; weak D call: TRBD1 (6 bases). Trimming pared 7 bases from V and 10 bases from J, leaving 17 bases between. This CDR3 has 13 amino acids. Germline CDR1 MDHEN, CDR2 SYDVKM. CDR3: CASTGQTFREQFF. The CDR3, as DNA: TGTGCCAGCACCGGACAGACGTTCCGGGAGCAGTTCTTC.

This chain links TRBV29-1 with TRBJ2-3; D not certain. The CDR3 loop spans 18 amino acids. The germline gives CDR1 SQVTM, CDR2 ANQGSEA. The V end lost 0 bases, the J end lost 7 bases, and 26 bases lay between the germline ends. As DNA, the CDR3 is TGCAGCGTTGAAGATACTACCCAAATAAAAGCACCATCTCATACGCAGTATTTT. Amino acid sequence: CSVEDTTQIKAPSHTQYF.

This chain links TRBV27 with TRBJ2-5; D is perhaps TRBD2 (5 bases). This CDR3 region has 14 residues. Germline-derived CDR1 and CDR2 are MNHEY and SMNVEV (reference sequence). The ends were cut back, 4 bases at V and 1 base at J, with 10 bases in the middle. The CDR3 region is CASSYEGVQETQYF. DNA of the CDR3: TGTGCCAGCAGTTATGAGGGAGTCCAAGAGACCCAGTACTTC.

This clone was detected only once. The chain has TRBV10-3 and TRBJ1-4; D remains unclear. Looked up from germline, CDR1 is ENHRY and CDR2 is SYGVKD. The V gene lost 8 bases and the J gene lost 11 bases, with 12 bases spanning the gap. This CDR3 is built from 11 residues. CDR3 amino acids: CAIWAGDKLFF. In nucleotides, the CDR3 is TGTGCCATCTGGGCGGGTGACAAACTGTTTTTT.

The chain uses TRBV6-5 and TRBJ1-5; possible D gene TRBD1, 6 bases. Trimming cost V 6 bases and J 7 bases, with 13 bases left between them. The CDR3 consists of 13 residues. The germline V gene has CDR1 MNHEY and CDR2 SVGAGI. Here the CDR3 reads CASSTGKWQPQHF. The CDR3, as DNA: TGTGCCAGCAGCACAGGGAAGTGGCAGCCCCAGCATTTT.